The TCR beta chain described here comes from a study of cytomegalovirus exposure and HLA in healthy donors. Study summary: It was reported in a later analysis that the 100 to 150 validation repertoires used the same platform as the 550 to 800 first-cohort repertoires.

TCRdb's copy holds only in-frame clones and misses some; the assay was immunoSEQ multiplex PCR. This sample has roughly 68,000 clones, with nearly 96% found just once. The CDR3 is 16 residues long. Germline V gene lookup returns CDR1 SGHNT and CDR2 YENEEA. Trimming took 3 bases from V and 7 from J; bases not matched to a gene: 11. The material sequenced was PBMCs. The chain links TRBV11-3 to TRBJ2-1; 8 bases align to TRBD2. The sequence derives from a woman aged 18-35 years in good health and CMV-seropositive. For the CDR3, the DNA is TGTGCCAGCAGCTTCCGGGAGGGCCGAATTTGGAATGAGCAGTTCTTC. Amino acids: CASSFREGRIWNEQFF.